Below are 28 T cell receptor beta chains sequenced from a single sample in a study of T cells in Graves' hyperthyroidism and ophthalmopathy. What was amplified from RNA transcripts were TCR beta CDR3 regions. Primed by the HTBI set, a first-round RT-PCR was run on the TCR CDR3. TCRdb re-called the multiplex PCR reads with MiXCR, one entry per CDR3 protein. The table records about 530,000 distinct CDR3 sequences, approximately 17% of them present only once. The sequenced sample consisted of blood. Receptor source: a woman aged 18-30 years with Graves' ophthalmopathy.

In this sample, this clonotype turned up many times. V gene TRBV13 combines with J gene TRBJ2-5, with D perhaps TRBD1 or TRBD2 (5 bases each). This CDR3 region has 16 residues. Germline assignment: CDR1 PRHDT and CDR2 FYEKMQ (reference sequence). Trimming removed 0 bases at V and 2 bases at J, with 13 bases between. CDR3 sequence: CASSLGGTLPQETQYF. The CDR3 DNA reads TGTGCCAGCAGCTTAGGCGGGACCCTACCTCAAGAGACCCAGTACTTC.

This clonotype was detected ten times or more. This rearrangement joins TRBV7-2 to TRBJ2-1; D is uncertain. Germline CDR1 reads SGHTA; CDR2 reads FQGNSA. This CDR3 comprises 13 residues. The germline V and J ends were trimmed by 5 bases and 4 bases, with 9 bases remaining between them. The CDR3 nucleotides read TGTGCCAGCAGCCCCCGACTGTACAATGAGCAGTTCTTC. Translating it yields CASSPRLYNEQFF. The whole variable domain, remainder taken from reference TRBV7-2 and TRBJ2-1, is GAGVSQSPSNKVTEKGKDVELRCDPISGHTALYWYRQSLGQGLEFLIYFQGNSAPDKSGLPSDRFSAERTGGSVSTLTIQRTQQEDSAVYLCASSPRLYNEQFFGPGTRLTVL.

For this clonotype: A clone one base away is much larger, so this may be a read error. The chain employs TRBV7-8 and TRBJ1-2, with D uncertain. Germline CDR1 and CDR2: SGHVS and FQNEAQ. V was pared by 5 bases and J by 8 bases, with 18 bases between. CDR3 length: 14 amino acids. The DNA for the CDR3 is TGTGCCAGCAGCGTAGAGGACGATGCAGCGGGCTACACCTTC. Its translation is CASSVEDDAAGYTF.

The rearrangement uses TRBV12-3 or TRBV12-4 and TRBJ2-7, with 12 bases aligning to TRBD1. Trimming removed 2 bases from V and 5 bases from J; junction bases left unmatched: 7. The CDR3 totals 16 residues. In DNA form, the CDR3 reads TGTGCCAGCAGTTTATCCGCCGGGACAGGGGGCGACGAGCAGTACTTC. Protein sequence: CASSLSAGTGGDEQYF.

This clonotype was recorded many times. The chain joins TRBV6-1 to TRBJ2-2, with 7 bases matching TRBD2. The V gene end was trimmed by 5 bases and the J gene end by 0 bases; junction bases not matched to a gene: 12. CDR3 length: 18 amino acids. Germline V gene data show CDR1 as MNHNS and CDR2 as SASEGT. The CDR3 protein is CASSYLPLAVANTGELFF. Written as DNA, the CDR3 is TGTGCCAGCAGTTATTTACCCCTAGCGGTCGCGAACACCGGGGAGCTGTTTTTT.

J is TRBJ2-1 and V is TRBV19; 14 bases are a match to TRBD2. After removal of 8 bases from V and 9 bases from J, the junction contained 15 bases not matched to a gene. Per the germline V gene, CDR1 is LNHDA and CDR2 is SQIVND (reference sequence). The CDR3 covers 17 residues. The CDR3 reads CASDAPGLAGVGGEQFF. Written as DNA, the CDR3 is TGTGCCAGTGATGCTCCGGGACTAGCGGGAGTAGGGGGTGAGCAGTTCTTC.

The CDR3 DNA reads TGTGCCAGTAGCCCCGACAGTGGCCAGCCCCAGCATTTT. This translates into CASSPDSGQPQHF. The chain employs TRBV19 and TRBJ1-5, with D tentatively TRBD1 (5 bases). Germline CDR1 is LNHDA and CDR2 is SQIVND (reference sequence). The V gene lost 6 bases and the J gene lost 7 bases, with 13 bases spanning the gap. This CDR3 is 13 amino acids long.

Only a few counts were recorded for this clonotype. This rearrangement joins TRBV5-6 to TRBJ2-6; the match to TRBD1 covers 9 bases. V dropped 2 bases and J dropped 4; count of bases not matched to a gene: 4. Germline-derived CDR1 and CDR2 are SGHDT and YYEEEE. This CDR3 has 16 amino acids. The DNA for the CDR3 is TGTGCCAGCAGCTTCGAACAGGGGGCCGGGGCCAACGTCCTGACTTTC. Protein: CASSFEQGAGANVLTF.

The chain uses TRBV18 and TRBJ2-2, with 7 bases matching TRBD1. Germline V gene data show CDR1 as KGHSH and CDR2 as LQKENI. V lost 2 bases and J lost 4; bases outside the gene matches: 4. This CDR3 contains 15 residues. The DNA for the CDR3 is TGTGCCAGCTCACCAGAGGACAGGATCACCGGGGAGCTGTTTTTT. Amino acids: CASSPEDRITGELFF.

CDR3 DNA: TGTGCCAGCAGCCTGTCGACAGGGACCTACGAGCAGTACTTC. It is translated as CASSLSTGTYEQYF. The rearrangement links TRBV14 to TRBJ2-7, with 7 bases lining up with TRBD1. V shed 4 bases and J 2 bases; nucleotides not matched to a gene: 5. Germline assignment: CDR1 SGHDN and CDR2 FVKESK. The CDR3 has 14 residues.

The rearrangement joins TRBV6-1 to TRBJ2-1, with TRBD2 matching over 7 bases. Germline values: CDR1 MNHNS, CDR2 SASEGT. Trimming removed 6 bases from V and 0 bases from J; junction bases left unmatched: 5. The CDR3 covers 15 residues. CDR3 bases: TGTGCCAGCAGAGTCTCTAGCGGCTCCTACAATGAGCAGTTCTTC. It codes for CASRVSSGSYNEQFF.

This clonotype was recorded many times. The germline gene is not matched at one end of the junction; a read error may be the cause. The gene calls are TRBV11-2 and TRBJ2-7; possible D gene TRBD2, 5 bases. This CDR3 is built from 15 residues. Germline V lookup: CDR1 SGHAT, CDR2 FQNNGV. CDR3 DNA sequence: TGTGCCAGCAGCACAACACCGGGGATTTCCTACGAGCAGTGCTTC. Protein: CASSTTPGISYEQCF.

This clonotype was seen a few times. V gene TRBV19 combines with J gene TRBJ2-7; 7 nucleotides agree with TRBD2. Looked up from germline, CDR1 is LNHDA and CDR2 is SQIVND (reference sequence). This CDR3 has 15 residues. The V segment lost 1 base and the J segment 2 bases; nucleotides outside the gene matches: 5. CDR3 sequence reads: CASSIVSGDAYEQYF. Here the CDR3 DNA reads TGTGCCAGTAGTATAGTAAGCGGGGATGCCTACGAGCAGTACTTC.

The chain recombines TRBV4-1 with TRBJ2-5, with a possible D match to TRBD2 (6 bases). Looked up from germline, CDR1 is MGHRA and CDR2 is YSYEKL. There are 14 residues in the CDR3. V was trimmed by 0 bases and J by 4 bases, leaving 9 bases between them. The CDR3: CASSQEGLGETQYF. CDR3 DNA: TGCGCCAGCAGCCAAGAGGGACTTGGAGAGACCCAGTACTTC.

In this sample, this clonotype turned up many times. The gene calls are TRBV2 and TRBJ1-1; 9 bases agree with TRBD1. The CDR3 is 15 amino acids. The germline CDR1 and CDR2 sequences are SNHLY and FYNNEI. The junction had 9 bases not matched to a gene; V was cut back by 6 bases and J by 4 bases. Written as DNA, the CDR3 is TGTGCCAGCAGAGACGACAGGGGGTCGGCCACTGAAGCTTTCTTT. Its protein is CASRDDRGSATEAFF.

Only a few counts were recorded for this clonotype. This chain uses TRBV3-1 with TRBJ1-2, with D possibly matching TRBD1 (6 bases). V was shortened by 5 bases and J by 7 bases, with 14 bases between the two germline ends. The CDR3 runs 13 residues. Germline V gene lookup returns CDR1 LGHDT and CDR2 YNNKEL (reference sequence). As DNA, the CDR3 is TGTGCCAGCAGCATCCGGGGGGGCCGTGGCTACACCTTC. This encodes CASSIRGGRGYTF.

This clonotype was observed many times. This rearrangement joins TRBV20-1 to TRBJ2-7; no reliable D call. V was cut by 1 base and J by 3 bases, with 10 bases left in between. Germline CDR1 and CDR2: DFQATT and SNEGSKA (reference sequence). The CDR3 is made up of 13 amino acids. Here the CDR3 DNA reads TGCAGTGCTAGAGGAGGCAACGACTACGAGCAGTACTTC. Amino acids: CSARGGNDYEQYF.

This clonotype was picked up a small number of times. The chain links TRBV19 to TRBJ2-3; D gene unclear. The V gene's germline CDR1 is LNHDA and CDR2 SQIVND (reference sequence). V was trimmed by 5 bases and J by 5 bases, leaving 11 bases between them. The CDR3 runs 13 residues. The CDR3 protein is CASSLQKKDTQYF. DNA of the CDR3: TGTGCCAGTAGTTTGCAGAAGAAAGATACGCAGTATTTT. The variable domain in full, completed from reference TRBV19 and TRBJ2-3, reads DGGITQSPKYLFRKEGQNVTLSCEQNLNHDAMYWYRQDPGQGLRLIYYSQIVNDFQKGDIAEGYSVSREKKESFPLTVTSAQKNPTAFYLCASSLQKKDTQYFGPGTRLTVL.

This clonotype was recorded at least ten times. This chain connects TRBV6-1 to TRBJ2-3; 7 positions match TRBD1. The CDR3 is 16 amino acids. Germline loops: CDR1 MNHNS, CDR2 SASEGT. Trimming took 4 bases from V and 2 from J; bases not matched to a gene: 9. CDR3 loop: CASSVRQGQSTDTQYF. The CDR3 coding sequence is TGTGCCAGCAGTGTAAGACAGGGCCAGTCCACAGATACGCAGTATTTT.

This clonotype was counted ten times or more. The V gene is TRBV7-2, the J gene TRBJ2-1; 8 bases line up with TRBD1. The CDR3 runs to 15 residues. The J segment lost 10 bases and the V segment lost 0 bases, leaving 8 bases of the junction unmatched. Looked up from germline, CDR1 is SGHTA and CDR2 is FQGNSA. The CDR3 sequence: CASSLAWAGGDEQFF. DNA of the CDR3: TGTGCCAGCAGCTTAGCCTGGGCAGGGGGCGACGAGCAGTTCTTC.

The chain links TRBV10-1 to TRBJ2-1, with TRBD1 matching 8 bases. This CDR3 spans 15 amino acids. Germline assignment: CDR1 WNHNN and CDR2 SYGVQD (reference sequence). With 1 base clipped from V and 5 bases from J, the junction kept 4 bases outside the gene matches. The chain's CDR3 is CASSEYNRGNNEQFF. The CDR3 DNA follows: TGCGCCAGCAGTGAGTATAACAGGGGGAACAATGAGCAGTTCTTC.

This clonotype was picked up many times. The J gene is TRBJ2-5, the V gene TRBV27; 9 bases match TRBD2. Germline lookup yields CDR1 MNHEY and CDR2 SMNVEV (reference sequence). CDR3 length equals 17 residues. Trimming cost V 6 bases and J 4 bases; bases outside gene matches: 15. CDR3: CASSSGVAGGPGETQYF. Here the CDR3 DNA reads TGTGCCAGCAGCTCCGGGGTTGCGGGAGGGCCGGGAGAGACCCAGTACTTC.

This sequence joins TRBV7-9 and TRBJ2-5; the match to TRBD2 covers 7 bases. Germline values: CDR1 SEHNR, CDR2 FQNEAQ (reference sequence). The CDR3 totals 15 residues. J gave up 4 bases and V 1 base, and 6 bases lay outside the gene matches. The CDR3, as DNA: TGTGCCAGCAGCTTAGAGGGAGCGGGATCAGAGACCCAGTACTTC. Its protein is CASSLEGAGSETQYF.

Many counts were recorded for this clonotype. The chain recombines TRBV27 with TRBJ1-2; D gene unclear. CDR1 and CDR2 (germline): MNHEY, SMNVEV (reference sequence). The CDR3 loop spans 14 amino acids. Trimming took 2 bases from V and 2 from J, leaving 9 bases between them. The CDR3 DNA is TGTGCCAGCAGTTTAGGGCCGACCAACTATGGCTACACCTTC. It yields the protein CASSLGPTNYGYTF.

This clonotype was picked up many times. V usage is TRBV12-3 or TRBV12-4 and J usage is TRBJ2-3, with D perhaps TRBD1 (5 bases). Trimming removed 3 bases at V and 1 base at J, with 11 bases between. The CDR3 consists of 15 residues. The CDR3 here is CASSLVTAGTDTQYF. DNA for the CDR3: TGTGCCAGCAGTTTGGTGACAGCCGGCACAGATACGCAGTATTTT.

This clonotype has just a few counts. The genes are TRBV6-1 and TRBJ2-7, with D perhaps being TRBD1 or TRBD2 (5 bases each). CDR1 and CDR2 from the germline V gene are MNHNS and SASEGT. Trimming shortened V by 0 bases and J by 0 bases, and 9 bases separated the two germline ends. CDR3 length equals 15 residues. CDR3 nucleotide sequence: TGTGCCAGCAGTGAAGCGGTGGGGACCTCCTACGAGCAGTACTTC. Residues: CASSEAVGTSYEQYF.

V usage is TRBV19 and J usage is TRBJ2-1, with 13 bases identical to TRBD2. Germline V gene sequence: CDR1 LNHDA, CDR2 SQIVND (reference sequence). The CDR3 is 15 residues long. V gave up 6 bases and J gave up 6 bases; unmatched junction bases: 5. DNA of the CDR3: TGTGCCAGTAGCGAACTAGCGGGAGGGGGCAATGAGCAGTTCTTC. Translated: CASSELAGGGNEQFF.

This clonotype was seen many times. The chain uses TRBV7-6 and TRBJ2-1, with 9 bases identical to TRBD2. The CDR3 runs to 19 residues. Trimming cost V 5 bases and J 1 base; bases outside gene matches: 15. CDR1 and CDR2 from the germline V gene are SGHVS and FNYEAQ. As DNA, the CDR3 is TGTGCCAGCAGCCCCCCTCGTATGGGCGGGAGGGCATCCTACAATGAGCAGTTCTTC. Its protein is CASSPPRMGGRASYNEQFF.